The rows below give T cell receptor beta chains drawn from one sample of a study of shared clonotypes between healthy human individuals. Data came from immunoSEQ multiplex PCR; TCRdb stores just in-frame clones and leaves some out. The sample lists 2 million to 2.5 million clones, 85% to 95% seen once, with over 1.5% in the top ten. The sample taken for sequencing was naive CD8+ T cells from PBMCs. Receptors originate from a man aged 18 to 29 in good health. Some clones in this sample may be carry-over from other donors' samples. Each CDR3 is given with its conserved first and last residue. The D gene is left open where the match is weak. For some rows the clone size is stated as once, few or many, or as a class when expanded; others skip it.

d_gene	abundance	j_gene	v_gene	CDR3nt	CDR3aa
-	-	TRBJ2-3	TRBV19	TGTGCCAGTAGTATCGGGGGTACGCAGTATTTT	CASSIGGTQYF
TRBD2	-	TRBJ2-5	TRBV29-1	TGCAGCGGCATTGGGGGGGAGGGCCCGGAGACCCAGTACTTC	CSGIGGEGPETQYF
-	-	TRBJ2-7	TRBV6-1	TGTGCCAGCAGTGAAGGCGTCTCCTACGAGCAGTACTTC	CASSEGVSYEQYF
-	once	TRBJ1-1	TRBV11-2	TGTGCCAGCAGCCGCCCGGCCACTGAAGCTTTCTTT	CASSRPATEAFF
TRBD1	-	TRBJ1-5	TRBV28	TGTGCCAGCTCAACCAACGACAGGGCCTATCAGCCCCAGCATTTT	CASSTNDRAYQPQHF
TRBD2	-	TRBJ2-4	TRBV6-1	TGTGCCAGCAGTGAAAGGGAGGGCCTCGCCAAAAACATTCAGTACTTC	CASSEREGLAKNIQYF
TRBD2	-	TRBJ2-7	TRBV15	TGTGCCACCAGTAGCGGGAGGCCCCAGCACGAGCAGTACTTC	CATSSGRPQHEQYF
-	once	TRBJ1-2	TRBV6-5	TGTGCCAGCAGTTACCAACGGACTTCCATTAACTATGGCTACACCTTC	CASSYQRTSINYGYTF
-	-	TRBJ1-1	TRBV27	TGTACCAGCAGTTTCTCGGGGAACACTGAAGCTTTCTTT	CTSSFSGNTEAFF
-	-	TRBJ2-6	TRBV4-2	TGTGCCAGCAGCCAAGATCAGAGAACCTTATACTCTGGGGCCAACGTCCTGACTTTC	CASSQDQRTLYSGANVLTF
TRBD2	-	TRBJ2-7	TRBV7-9	TGTGCCAGCAGTACCGCTAGGGGAGGGGATGACTACGAGCAGTACTTC	CASSTARGGDDYEQYF
TRBD1	once	TRBJ2-7	TRBV9	TGTGCCAGCAGCCCCCGGGACAGGGGGCTTTACGAGCAGTACTTC	CASSPRDRGLYEQYF
-	once	TRBJ1-1	TRBV25-1	TGTGCCAGCAGGGACGGACTATTGAACACTGAAGCTTTCTTT	CASRDGLLNTEAFF
-	-	TRBJ2-7	TRBV25-1	TGTGCCAGCAGGGACACTACCTCCTACGAGCAGTACTTC	CASRDTTSYEQYF
TRBD1	-	TRBJ2-1	TRBV27	TGTGCCAGCAGTCCCCGGGACAGGGTATACAATGAGCAGTTCTTC	CASSPRDRVYNEQFF
-	-	TRBJ2-7	TRBV5-1	TGCGCCAGCAGCTTGGATGGGGGCGAGTCCTACGAGCAGTACTTC	CASSLDGGESYEQYF
TRBD1	-	TRBJ2-7	TRBV4-1	TGCGCCAGCAGCCAGCACGACGGGACAGGCGCCTACGAGCAGTACTTC	CASSQHDGTGAYEQYF
TRBD1	-	TRBJ2-7	TRBV4-2	TGTGCCAGCAGCCAAGACCTGGGACAGGCGACTTCCTACGAGCAGTACTTC	CASSQDLGQATSYEQYF